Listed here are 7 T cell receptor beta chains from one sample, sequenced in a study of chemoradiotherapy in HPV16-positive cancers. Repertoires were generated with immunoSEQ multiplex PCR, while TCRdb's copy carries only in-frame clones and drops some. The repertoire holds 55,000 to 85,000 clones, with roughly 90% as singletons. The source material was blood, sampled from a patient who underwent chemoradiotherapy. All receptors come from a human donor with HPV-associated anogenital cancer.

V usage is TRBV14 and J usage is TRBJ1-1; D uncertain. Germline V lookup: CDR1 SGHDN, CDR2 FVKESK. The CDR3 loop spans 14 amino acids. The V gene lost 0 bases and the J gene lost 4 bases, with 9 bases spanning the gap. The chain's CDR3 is CASSQDYQSTEAFF. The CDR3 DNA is TGTGCCAGCAGCCAAGACTACCAGTCCACTGAAGCTTTCTTT.

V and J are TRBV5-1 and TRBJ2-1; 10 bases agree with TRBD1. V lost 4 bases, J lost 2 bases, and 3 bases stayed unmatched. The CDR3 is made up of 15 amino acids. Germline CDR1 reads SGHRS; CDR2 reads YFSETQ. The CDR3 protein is CASSPGTGAYNEQFF. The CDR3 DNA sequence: TGCGCCAGCAGCCCCGGGACAGGGGCCTACAATGAGCAGTTCTTC.

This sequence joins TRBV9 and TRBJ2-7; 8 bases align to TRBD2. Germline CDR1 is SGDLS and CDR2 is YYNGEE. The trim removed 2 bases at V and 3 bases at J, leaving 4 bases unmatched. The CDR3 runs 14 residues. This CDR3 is CASSVAGGGYEQYF. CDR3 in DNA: TGTGCCAGCAGCGTTGCGGGGGGTGGCTACGAGCAGTACTTC.

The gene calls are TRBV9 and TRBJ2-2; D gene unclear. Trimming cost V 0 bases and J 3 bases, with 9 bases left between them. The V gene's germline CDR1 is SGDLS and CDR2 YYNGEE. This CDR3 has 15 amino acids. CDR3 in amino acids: CASSVEPPDTGELFF. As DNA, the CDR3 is TGTGCCAGCAGCGTAGAGCCCCCAGACACCGGGGAGCTGTTTTTT.

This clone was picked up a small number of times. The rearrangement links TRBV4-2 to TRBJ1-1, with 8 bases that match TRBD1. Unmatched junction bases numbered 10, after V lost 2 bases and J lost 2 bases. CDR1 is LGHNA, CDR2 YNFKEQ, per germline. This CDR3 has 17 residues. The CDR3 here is CASSQPAGQASNTEAFF. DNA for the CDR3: TGTGCCAGCAGCCAACCGGCGGGACAGGCCAGCAACACTGAAGCTTTCTTT.

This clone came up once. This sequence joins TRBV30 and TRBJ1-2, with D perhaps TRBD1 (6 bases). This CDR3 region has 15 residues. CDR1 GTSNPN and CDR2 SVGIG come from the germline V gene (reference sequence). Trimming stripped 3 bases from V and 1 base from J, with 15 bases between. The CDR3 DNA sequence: TGTGCCTGGAGCGAGGGGGGTTTCAGTAACTATGGCTACACCTTC. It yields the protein CAWSEGGFSNYGYTF.

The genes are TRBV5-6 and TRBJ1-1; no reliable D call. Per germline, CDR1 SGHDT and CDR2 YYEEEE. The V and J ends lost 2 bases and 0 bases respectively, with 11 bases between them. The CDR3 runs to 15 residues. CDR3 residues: CASSFPATLNTEAFF. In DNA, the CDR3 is TGTGCCAGCAGCTTTCCTGCGACCCTGAACACTGAAGCTTTCTTT.